A selection of T cell receptor beta chains follows, all from one sample in a study of CD8 T cells in ankylosing spondylitis. TCRdb reanalysed the 5' RACE reads using MiXCR and keeps one entry per CDR3 protein. The sample lists 230,000 or so distinct CDR3 sequences, roughly a quarter occurring once. Sequences were obtained from blood, either unsorted or a sorted T cell fraction (not recorded which). The origin of the receptors is a male donor with ankylosing spondylitis or in good health (not recorded which). CDR3s include the opening cysteine and the closing phenylalanine or tryptophan. D genes are given only for firm matches. The size entry is marked missing in some rows and otherwise reads once, few, many or a size class.

j_call | d_call | v_call | clone_size | cdr3_aa | cdr3_nt
TRBJ1-5 | NA | TRBV28 | NA | CASSLPRPSNQPQHF | TGTGCCAGCAGTTTGCCCCGGCCTAGCAATCAGCCCCAGCATTTT
TRBJ2-3 | NA | TRBV20-1 | NA | CSARDVGPSTDTQYF | TGCAGTGCTAGAGATGTAGGGCCTAGCACAGATACGCAGTATTTT
TRBJ2-7 | TRBD2 | TRBV6-2/TRBV6-3 | many | CASSPPGLASYEQYF | TGTGCCAGCAGTCCGCCGGGACTAGCATCCTACGAGCAGTACTTC
TRBJ2-5 | NA | TRBV20-1 | many | CSAGLPAVFETQYF | TGCAGTGCCGGTCTACCCGCGGTATTTGAGACCCAGTACTTC
TRBJ2-5 | NA | TRBV10-1 | many | CASSVSGGETQYF | TGCGCCAGCAGTGTTTCAGGGGGGGAGACCCAGTACTTC
TRBJ1-2 | TRBD1 | TRBV4-1 | many | CASSQPGQAPNYGYTF | TGCGCCAGCAGCCAACCAGGACAGGCCCCTAACTATGGCTACACCTTC
TRBJ2-5 | TRBD1 | TRBV20-1 | NA | CSARGHGTGDGETQYF | TGCAGTGCTAGAGGCCATGGGACAGGGGATGGGGAGACCCAGTACTTC
TRBJ2-7 | TRBD1 | TRBV12-3/TRBV12-4 | NA | CAPGVAGTEKGYEQYF | TGTGCCCCCGGGGTGGCTGGGACAGAGAAAGGGTACGAGCAGTACTTC
TRBJ2-1 | NA | TRBV12-3/TRBV12-4 | NA | CASSSHPLNEQFF | TGTGCCAGCAGTTCCCATCCCCTTAATGAGCAGTTCTTC
TRBJ2-7 | NA | TRBV20-1 | few | CSASGDSGGGKQYF | TGCAGTGCTAGTGGGGACAGCGGGGGTGGCAAGCAGTACTTC
TRBJ2-2 | NA | TRBV10-1 | many | CASSGRRSPTGELFF | TGCGCCAGCAGTGGAAGGAGATCCCCCACCGGGGAGCTGTTTTTT
TRBJ2-2 | NA | TRBV20-1 | many | CSARGRTGELFF | TGCAGTGCCCGGGGCAGGACCGGGGAGCTGTTTTTT